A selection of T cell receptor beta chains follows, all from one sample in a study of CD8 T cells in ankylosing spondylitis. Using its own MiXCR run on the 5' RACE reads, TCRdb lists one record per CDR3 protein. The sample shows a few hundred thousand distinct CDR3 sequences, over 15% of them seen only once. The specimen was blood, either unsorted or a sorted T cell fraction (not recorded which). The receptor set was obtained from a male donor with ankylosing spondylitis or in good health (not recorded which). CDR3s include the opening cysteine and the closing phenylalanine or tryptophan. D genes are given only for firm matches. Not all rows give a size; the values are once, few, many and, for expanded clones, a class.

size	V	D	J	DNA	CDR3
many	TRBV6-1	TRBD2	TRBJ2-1	TGTGCCAGCAGTCAAGCGGGGGAACCAAACAATGAGCAGTTCTTC	CASSQAGEPNNEQFF
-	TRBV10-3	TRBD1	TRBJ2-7	TGTGCCATCAGTGGAAACAGGGGACCCTCCTACGAGCAGTACTTC	CAISGNRGPSYEQYF
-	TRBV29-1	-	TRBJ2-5	TGCAGCGGCGTGACGTGGAGGACAGAGACCCAGTACTTC	CSGVTWRTETQYF
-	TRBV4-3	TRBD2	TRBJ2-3	TGCGCCAGCAGCCAAGATCGGGGGACTAGCGGGAACACAGATACGCAGTATTTT	CASSQDRGTSGNTDTQYF
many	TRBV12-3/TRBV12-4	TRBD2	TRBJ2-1	TGTGCCAGCAGTGGTATTAGGACTAGTCCGTTGGGTGAGCAGTTCTTC	CASSGIRTSPLGEQFF
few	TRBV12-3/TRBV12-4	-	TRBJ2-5	TGTGCCAGCAGTCCCTCAACAGGGTTCCAAGAGACCCAGTACTTC	CASSPSTGFQETQYF
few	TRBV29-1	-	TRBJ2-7	TGCAGCGTTGAAGATCTGCGGCAGGCCGAGCAGTACTTC	CSVEDLRQAEQYF
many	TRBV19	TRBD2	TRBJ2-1	TGTGCCAGTAGTACAAAAAGGACTAGCGGGAGGCATAATGGTGAGCAGTTCTTC	CASSTKRTSGRHNGEQFF
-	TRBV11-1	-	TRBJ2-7	TGTGCCAGCAGCTTTGAAGGAACGGACGAGCAGTACTTC	CASSFEGTDEQYF
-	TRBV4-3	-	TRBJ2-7	TGCGCCAGCAGCCAAGATTCAGACGGGTCCTACGAGCAGTACTTC	CASSQDSDGSYEQYF
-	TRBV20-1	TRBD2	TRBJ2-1	TGCAGTGCTGGAAATCTAGCGGAATCCTACAATGAGCAGTTCTTC	CSAGNLAESYNEQFF
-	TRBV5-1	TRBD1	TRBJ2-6	TGCGCCAGCAGGCCGACAGGGTCTGGGGCCAACGTCCTGACTTTC	CASRPTGSGANVLTF
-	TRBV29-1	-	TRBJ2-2	TGCAGCGTTGATGTAGGGGGGCAAGGCACCGGGGAGCTGTTTTTT	CSVDVGGQGTGELFF
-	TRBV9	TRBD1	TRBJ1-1	TGTGCCAGCAGCCGAACACAGGGGGCGAACACTGAAGCTTTCTTT	CASSRTQGANTEAFF
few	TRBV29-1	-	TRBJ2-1	TGCAGCGTGGGAGACTACGGACAGTACAATGAGCAGTTCTTC	CSVGDYGQYNEQFF
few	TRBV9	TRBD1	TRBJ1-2	TGTGCCAGCAGCGGGACAGGCCCTAAAGGAAACTATGGCTACACCTTC	CASSGTGPKGNYGYTF
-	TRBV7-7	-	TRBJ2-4	TGTGCTAGCAGCTTAATTCTAGCCAAAAACATTCAGTACTTC	CASSLILAKNIQYF
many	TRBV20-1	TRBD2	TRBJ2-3	TGCAGTGCTCAGCAGAGCGGGGAAAGCACAGATACGCAGTATTTT	CSAQQSGESTDTQYF
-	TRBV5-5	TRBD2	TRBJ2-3	TGTGCCAGCAGCTTGGAAAGCGGGGGCTCAGATACGCAGTATTTT	CASSLESGGSDTQYF
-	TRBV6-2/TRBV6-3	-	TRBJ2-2	TGTGCCAGCACGTCAAAAGACACCGGGGAGCTGTTTTTT	CASTSKDTGELFF
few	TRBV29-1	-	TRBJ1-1	TGCAGCTCCCTTTTGAACACTGAAGCTTTCTTT	CSSLLNTEAFF
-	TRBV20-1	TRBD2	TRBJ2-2	TGCAGTGCTCGAAGGCTAGCGGGAGCAACCGGGGAGCTGTTTTTT	CSARRLAGATGELFF
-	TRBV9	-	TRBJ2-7	TGTGCCAGCAGCGTAGGGACGATGGGCTACGAGCAGTACTTC	CASSVGTMGYEQYF
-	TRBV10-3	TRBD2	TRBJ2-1	TGTGCCATCACCCCGACTAGCAGCGATGAGCAGTTCTTC	CAITPTSSDEQFF
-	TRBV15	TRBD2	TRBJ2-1	TGTGCCACCAGCAGAGAACGACTAGCAGTCAATGAGCAGTTCTTC	CATSRERLAVNEQFF
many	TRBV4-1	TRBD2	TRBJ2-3	TGCGCCAGCAGACTACTAGCGGTACCTAGCACAGATACGCAGTATTTT	CASRLLAVPSTDTQYF
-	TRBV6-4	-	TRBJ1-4	TGTGCGTACCCTCCACGGGGGCAGGGTCCTAATGAAAAACTGTTTTTT	CAYPPRGQGPNEKLFF
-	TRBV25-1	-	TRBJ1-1	TGTGCCAGCAGTGAACTACTCCTGGGGGGGCACACTGAAGCTTTCTTT	CASSELLLGGHTEAFF
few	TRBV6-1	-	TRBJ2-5	TGTGCCAGCAGGCCACTCGGCCAGGGGCTAGAGACCCAGTACTTC	CASRPLGQGLETQYF
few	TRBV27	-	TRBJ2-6	TGTGCCAGCAGTTTAGGAGACACCAGCTCTGGGGCCAACGTCCTGACTTTC	CASSLGDTSSGANVLTF
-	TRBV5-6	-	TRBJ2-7	TGTGCCAGCAGTCGGAGGCCCCGAGCGGACGAGCAGTACTTC	CASSRRPRADEQYF
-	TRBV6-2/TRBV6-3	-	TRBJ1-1	TGTGCCAGCAGTTACGAGGGAGACACTGAAGCTTTCTTT	CASSYEGDTEAFF
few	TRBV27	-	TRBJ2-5	TGTGCCAGCAGTTCCCGGACTATTTTTGAGACCCAGTACTTC	CASSSRTIFETQYF
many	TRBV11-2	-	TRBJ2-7	TGTGCCAGCAGCACCCCAAACTACTACGAGCAGTACTTC	CASSTPNYYEQYF
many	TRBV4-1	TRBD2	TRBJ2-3	TGCGCCAGCAGCCAAGATATGCTAGCGGGACTCCGCCGGGCGCAGTATTTT	CASSQDMLAGLRRAQYF
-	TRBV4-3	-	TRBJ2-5	TGCGCCAGCAGCCAAGATCGGGCCAGGGAAGAGACCCAGTACTTC	CASSQDRAREETQYF
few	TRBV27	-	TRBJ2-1	TGTGCCAGCAGCCCAGGAGGGGGCGTCAACTCCTACAATGAGCAGTTCTTC	CASSPGGGVNSYNEQFF
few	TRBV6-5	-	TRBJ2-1	TGTGCCAGCAGTTACCACCTAGAAGACAATGAGCAGTTCTTC	CASSYHLEDNEQFF
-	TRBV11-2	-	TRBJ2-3	TGTGCCAGCAGCTCGGGGGAGGGCACAGATACGCAGTATTTT	CASSSGEGTDTQYF
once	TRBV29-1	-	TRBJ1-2	TGCAGCGTTGAGGAGAGTGGCTACACCTTC	CSVEESGYTF
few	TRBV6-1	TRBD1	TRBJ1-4	TGTGCCAGCCAGCAGTGGACAGGGGATACTAATGAAAAACTGTTTTTT	CASQQWTGDTNEKLFF
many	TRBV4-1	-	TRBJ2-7	TGCGCCAGCAGGGGTACTTCGGGACAAATCCACGAGCAGTACTTC	CASRGTSGQIHEQYF
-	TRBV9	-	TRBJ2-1	TGTGCCAGCAGCGTAGGCGGAGGGCTTGGCAATGAGCAGTTCTTC	CASSVGGGLGNEQFF
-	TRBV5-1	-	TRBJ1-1	TGCGCCAGCAGCTTGGGATGGGACATGAACACTGAAGCTTTCTTT	CASSLGWDMNTEAFF
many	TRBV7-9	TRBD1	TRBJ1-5	TGTGCCAGCAGCTCAGAATCCGGGACAGGTAGCAATCAGCCCCAGCATTTT	CASSSESGTGSNQPQHF
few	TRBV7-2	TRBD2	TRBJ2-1	TGTGCCAGCAGCTCGGGACTAGCGGTCTCCTACAATGAGCAGTTCTTC	CASSSGLAVSYNEQFF
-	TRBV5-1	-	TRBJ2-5	TGCGCCAGCAGACAGGGTCCCGAAGAGACCCAGTACTTC	CASRQGPEETQYF
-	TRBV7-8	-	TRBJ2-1	TGTGCCAGCAGCTGGGGGTGGGACCTTAATGAGCAGTTCTTC	CASSWGWDLNEQFF
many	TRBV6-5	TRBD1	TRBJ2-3	TGTGCCAGCAGTTACTTTCAGGGGGCGGATACGCAGTATTTT	CASSYFQGADTQYF
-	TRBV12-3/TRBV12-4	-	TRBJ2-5	TGTGCCAGCAGTTTAAGCGGTCGACAGGACCAAGAGACCCAGTACTTC	CASSLSGRQDQETQYF
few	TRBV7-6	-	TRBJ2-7	TGTGCCAGCAGCTTAGGCCGGGAATCTCGCTACGAGCAGTACTTC	CASSLGRESRYEQYF
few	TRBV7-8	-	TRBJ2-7	TGTGCCAGCAGCTATGGGGGGACTCGACGAGCCTACGAGCAGTACTTC	CASSYGGTRRAYEQYF
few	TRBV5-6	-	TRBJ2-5	TGTGCCAGCAGACCAGCGGGCAAAGAGACCCAGTACTTC	CASRPAGKETQYF
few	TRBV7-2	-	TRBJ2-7	TGTGCCAGCAGCTTAAGGTCAAATACCTACGAGCAGTACTTC	CASSLRSNTYEQYF
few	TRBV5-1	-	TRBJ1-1	TGCGCCAGCAGCTTAATGGTGAACACTGAAGCTTTCTTT	CASSLMVNTEAFF
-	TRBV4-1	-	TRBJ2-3	TGCGCCAGCAGCCATAACCGGGACATTACAGATACGCAGTATTTT	CASSHNRDITDTQYF
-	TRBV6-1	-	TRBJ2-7	TGTGCCAGCACAGGAGACAGCTACGAGCAGTACTTC	CASTGDSYEQYF
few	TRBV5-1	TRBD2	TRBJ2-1	TGCGCCAGCAGCACTGGACTAGCGGGGACATCTGACAATGAGCAGTTCTTC	CASSTGLAGTSDNEQFF
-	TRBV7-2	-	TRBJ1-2	TGTGCCAGCAGCTTAGGGGGCCAGGGTGATTGGAACTATGGCTACACCTTC	CASSLGGQGDWNYGYTF
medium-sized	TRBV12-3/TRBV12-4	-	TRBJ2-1	TGTGCCAGCAGTCCCCCGGGGCTGAACTCGTACTACAATGAGCAGTTCTTC	CASSPPGLNSYYNEQFF